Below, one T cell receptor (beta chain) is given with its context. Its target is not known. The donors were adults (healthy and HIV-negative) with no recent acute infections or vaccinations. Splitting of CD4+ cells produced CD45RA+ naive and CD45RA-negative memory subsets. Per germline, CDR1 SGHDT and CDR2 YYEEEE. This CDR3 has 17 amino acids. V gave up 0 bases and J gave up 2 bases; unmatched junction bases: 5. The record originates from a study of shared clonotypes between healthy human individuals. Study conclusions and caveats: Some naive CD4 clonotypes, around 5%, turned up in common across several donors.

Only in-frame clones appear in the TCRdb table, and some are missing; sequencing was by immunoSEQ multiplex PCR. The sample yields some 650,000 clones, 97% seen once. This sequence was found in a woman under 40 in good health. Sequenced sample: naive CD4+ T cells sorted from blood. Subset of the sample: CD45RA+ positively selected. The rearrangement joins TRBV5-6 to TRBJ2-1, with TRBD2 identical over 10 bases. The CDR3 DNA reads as TGTGCCAGCAGCTTGGTACCTAGCGGGAGTCCCTACAATGAGCAGTTCTTC. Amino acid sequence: CASSLVPSGSPYNEQFF.